This T cell receptor beta chain was sequenced in a study of control samples from healthy donors and cancer patients. The CDR3 consists of 14 residues. The germline CDR1 and CDR2 sequences are SGHNT and YENEEA. Unmatched junction bases numbered 4, after V lost 2 bases and J lost 6 bases. The protocol was immunoSEQ multiplex PCR, while the TCRdb copy is restricted to in-frame clones and leaves out a portion. The data contain roughly 190,000 clones, roughly nine tenths of them seen just once; the ten biggest clones take up about 1.7%. V and J are TRBV11-3 and TRBJ2-3; TRBD1 matches 8 bases. This sequence was found in a young man in good health. What was sequenced was blood. The DNA of the CDR3 is TGTGCCAGCAGCTTATCTGGACAGGGTGATACGCAGTATTTT. Protein sequence: CASSLSGQGDTQYF.